These 19 T cell receptor beta chains originate from one sample sequenced in a study of blood T cell repertoires in COVID-19. Sequencing was performed with immunoSEQ multiplex PCR; in TCRdb, only in-frame clones are kept and a portion is missing. The table has some 150,000 clones, about nine tenths seen once. What was sequenced was peripheral blood. The receptors here all came from a woman aged 55-70 years with active or convalescent COVID-19.

The rearrangement joins TRBV3-1 (or the pseudogene TRBV3-2) to TRBJ1-2; the D is unclear. Per the germline V gene, CDR1 is LGHDT and CDR2 is YNNKEL (reference sequence). The CDR3 loop spans 14 amino acids. V was trimmed by 0 bases and J by 8 bases, leaving 13 bases between them. Here the CDR3 reads CASSQDNSLRGYTF. In nucleotides, the CDR3 is TGTGCCAGCAGCCAAGATAACAGCCTTAGGGGCTACACCTTC.

Concerning this clone itself: Other DNA sequences of this sample code for an identical CDR3. The chain joins TRBV4-3 to TRBJ1-2; D remains ambiguous. CDR1 is LGHNA and CDR2 is YSLEER in the germline V gene. V was clipped by 0 bases and J by 4 bases, with 12 bases between them. There are 15 residues in the CDR3. Here the CDR3 reads CASSQDEAARYGYTF. In DNA, the CDR3 is TGCGCCAGCAGCCAAGATGAGGCAGCCCGCTATGGCTACACCTTC.

The chain couples TRBV5-1 to TRBJ2-3; TRBD1 matches at 7 bases. The trim removed 3 bases at V and 0 bases at J, leaving 7 bases unmatched. The CDR3 has 16 residues. In germline, CDR1 is SGHRS, CDR2 YFSETQ. The CDR3 spells CASSSGTAQSTDTQYF. The DNA of the CDR3 is TGCGCCAGCAGCTCCGGGACAGCGCAAAGCACAGATACGCAGTATTTT.

This chain joins TRBV9 and TRBJ1-2, with 7 bases lining up with TRBD1. CDR1 and CDR2 (germline): SGDLS, YYNGEE. Trimming cost V 4 bases and J 5 bases; bases outside gene matches: 14. The CDR3 is 16 residues long. The DNA for the CDR3 is TGTGCCAGCAGCCCAGGGGGGCAGGGTTTGGGATATGGCTACACCTTC. Amino acids: CASSPGGQGLGYGYTF. The whole variable domain, filled in from reference TRBV9 and TRBJ1-2, reads DSGVTQTPKHLITATGQRVTLRCSPRSGDLSVYWYQQSLDQGLQFLIQYYNGEERAKGNILERFSAQQFPDLHSELNLSSLELGDSALYFCASSPGGQGLGYGYTFGSGTRLTVV.

The chain couples TRBV18 to TRBJ1-2; 9 bases are a match to TRBD1. The germline gives CDR1 KGHSH, CDR2 LQKENI. This CDR3 is 13 amino acids long. V lost 1 base and J lost 8; bases outside the gene matches: 2. The CDR3 loop is CASSPLQGAGYTF. CDR3 sequence (DNA): TGTGCCAGCTCACCACTACAGGGGGCCGGCTACACCTTC. Supplemented by reference TRBV18 and TRBJ1-2, the full variable domain reads NAGVMQNPRHLVRRRGQEARLRCSPMKGHSHVYWYRQLPEEGLKFMVYLQKENIIDESGMPKERFSAEFPKEGPSILRIQQVVRGDSAAYFCASSPLQGAGYTFGSGTRLTVV.

The chain couples TRBV18 to TRBJ1-3; no definite D call. This CDR3 contains 15 residues. V dropped 3 bases and J dropped 2 bases, with 11 bases sitting between them. Germline V gene lookup returns CDR1 KGHSH and CDR2 LQKENI. This CDR3 reads CASSPENPTGNTIYF. Here the CDR3 DNA reads TGTGCCAGCTCACCGGAGAACCCCACTGGAAACACCATATATTTT.

This clone has more than one count but fewer than ten. DNA of the CDR3: TGTGCCAGCAGCATCTGCGAATTCAATGAAAAACTGTTTTTT. Amino acid sequence: CASSICEFNEKLFF. This chain uses TRBV21-1 with TRBJ1-4. TRBV21-1 counts as a pseudogene. The CDR3 is 14 residues long.

The chain joins TRBV6-5 to TRBJ2-7; D remains ambiguous. Germline loops: CDR1 MNHEY, CDR2 SVGAGI. The CDR3 covers 13 residues. Deletions cut 5 bases from V and 6 bases from J, with 14 bases between. CDR3 DNA: TGTGCCAGCAGTACTACTTTTAGGTCCGAGCAGTACTTC. Protein product: CASSTTFRSEQYF.

The rearrangement uses TRBV11-2 and TRBJ1-1; 8 positions agree with TRBD1. Germline assignment: CDR1 SGHAT and CDR2 FQNNGV. With V trimmed by 5 bases and J by 1 base, 6 bases remained unmatched. The CDR3 consists of 15 residues. Written as DNA, the CDR3 is TGTGCCAGCAGCGGGGGGACAGGATGGAACACTGAAGCTTTCTTT. Translating gives CASSGGTGWNTEAFF. Combining the CDR3 with reference TRBV11-2 and TRBJ1-1 gives the whole variable domain EAGVAQSPRYKIIEKRQSVAFWCNPISGHATLYWYQQILGQGPKLLIQFQNNGVVDDSQLPKDRFSAERLKGVDSTLKIQPAKLEDSAVYLCASSGGTGWNTEAFFGQGTRLTVV.

The chain carries TRBV6-5 and TRBJ2-7; D is possibly TRBD1 (6 bases). The germline V gene encodes CDR1 MNHEY and CDR2 SVGAGI. The CDR3 has 15 residues. With 6 bases removed from V and 2 bases from J, the gap between germline ends came to 17 bases. CDR3 region: CASRPREDSTYEQYF. The CDR3 bases are TGTGCCAGCAGGCCCAGAGAGGACAGCACCTACGAGCAGTACTTC.

The rearrangement joins TRBV3-1 (or the pseudogene TRBV3-2) to TRBJ2-5; 12 nucleotides agree with TRBD2. The V gene's germline CDR1 is LGHDT and CDR2 YNNKEL (reference sequence). The length of the CDR3 is 14 residues. Trimming at V came to 5 bases and at J to 5 bases, leaving 3 bases not matched to a gene. The CDR3 is CASSVTSGGETQYF. The CDR3, as DNA: TGTGCCAGCAGCGTCACTAGCGGGGGGGAGACCCAGTACTTC.

The V gene is TRBV5-8, the J gene TRBJ2-1; 10 bases are shared with TRBD2. The CDR3 length is 18 residues. With V trimmed by 1 base and J by 0 bases, 7 bases remained unmatched. The germline V gene encodes CDR1 SGHTS and CDR2 YDEGEE. This chain's CDR3 is CASSLWTSGLSSYNEQFF. CDR3 nucleotide sequence: TGTGCCAGCAGCTTGTGGACTAGCGGCTTAAGCTCCTACAATGAGCAGTTCTTC. The full variable domain, rest sourced from reference TRBV5-8 and TRBJ2-1, is EAGVTQSPTHLIKTRGQQATLRCSPISGHTSVYWYQQALGLGLQFLLWYDEGEERNRGNFPPRFSGRQFPNYSSELNVNALELEDSALYLCASSLWTSGLSSYNEQFFGPGTRLTVL.

The rearrangement links TRBV18 to TRBJ2-7, with unresolved D. Trimming pared 0 bases from V and 0 bases from J, leaving 3 bases between. The germline gives CDR1 KGHSH, CDR2 LQKENI. The length of the CDR3 is 13 residues. DNA of the CDR3: TGTGCCAGCTCACCACCCAGCTCCTACGAGCAGTACTTC. Translating it yields CASSPPSSYEQYF.

The V and J genes are TRBV7-9 and TRBJ1-3; 10 bases line up with TRBD1. Germline V gives CDR1 SEHNR, CDR2 FQNEAQ (reference sequence). This CDR3 comprises 15 residues. With 3 bases clipped from V and 3 bases from J, the junction kept 2 bases outside the gene matches. For the CDR3, the DNA is TGTGCCAGCAGCTTGGGACAGGGGTTTGGAAACACCATATATTTT. Residues: CASSLGQGFGNTIYF.

J is TRBJ1-6 and V is TRBV6-5; no clear D gene. Looked up from germline, CDR1 is MNHEY and CDR2 is SVGAGI. Trimming removed 7 bases at V and 10 bases at J, with 11 bases between. The CDR3 runs to 12 residues. DNA for the CDR3: TGTGCCAGCATCCAAGCAGGATCACCCCTCCACTTT. Protein sequence: CASIQAGSPLHF.

The chain joins TRBV30 to TRBJ2-2; the match to TRBD1 covers 8 bases. CDR1 GTSNPN and CDR2 SVGIG come from the germline V gene (reference sequence). V was clipped by 2 bases and J by 2 bases; unmatched bases: 10. This CDR3 is 17 amino acids long. The CDR3 nucleotides read TGTGCCTGGAGTCGTACCAGGACAGGGATTAACACCGGGGAGCTGTTTTTT. Translated: CAWSRTRTGINTGELFF.

The CDR3 loop is CAISESTLTSSDTQYF. The DNA for the CDR3 is TGTGCCATCAGTGAGTCGACTCTTACTAGCTCAGATACGCAGTATTTT. The chain joins TRBV10-3 to TRBJ2-3; tentative D call: TRBD2 (6 bases). CDR1 is ENHRY and CDR2 is SYGVKD in the germline V gene. This CDR3 spans 16 amino acids. V gave up 0 bases and J gave up 4 bases, with 14 bases separating them.

The chain combines TRBV19 with TRBJ2-7; TRBD1 might be the D (6 bases). Germline V gives CDR1 LNHDA, CDR2 SQIVND (reference sequence). V was trimmed by 7 bases and J by 3 bases, leaving 22 bases between them. The CDR3 has 16 residues. CDR3 DNA sequence: TGTGCCAGTACCCCATGGGTCACAGGGACCCTCTACGAGCAGTACTTC. It codes for CASTPWVTGTLYEQYF.

CDR3 region: CASSTTQTFINQPQHF. The CDR3 DNA sequence: TGTGCCAGTAGTACCACCCAGACTTTCATCAATCAGCCCCAGCATTTT. V and J are TRBV19 and TRBJ1-5, with no clear D. Germline CDR1 reads LNHDA; CDR2 reads SQIVND (reference sequence). This CDR3 region has 16 residues. Trimming took off 4 bases at V and 3 bases at J, with 16 bases between the two ends.